This T cell receptor beta chain stems from a study of blood T cell repertoires in COVID-19. Study summary: Some COVID-19 samples were acute and others convalescent; all came from the United States, Italy and Spain.

TCRdb's table, derived via immunoSEQ multiplex PCR, lists solely in-frame clones and lacks some. The table has over 120,000 clones, over 65% seen once. The receptor's source is a woman over 75 with active or convalescent COVID-19. Sequencing input: peripheral blood.

The CDR3: CASSLAVGATGETQYF. In DNA form, the CDR3 reads TGTGCCAGCAGCTTGGCCGTTGGGGCAACGGGAGAGACCCAGTACTTC. This chain links TRBV5-4 with TRBJ2-5; D might be TRBD1 (5 bases). V was cut by 0 bases and J by 4 bases, with 16 bases left in between. The germline gives CDR1 SGHNT, CDR2 YYREEE (reference sequence). The CDR3 is 16 amino acids.